This T cell receptor (beta chain) appears in the sequencing data of a study of beta chain features in type 1 diabetes. As for this clone: Its antigen remains unidentified.

Study-wide points: Shorter TCRB CDR3s, moderately but significantly so, were found in Type 1 diabetes patients in all four CD4+ subsets. The naive, central memory and Treg TCRB repertoires showed an apparent similarity that was greater among patients than among healthy donors.

The CDR3 totals 14 residues. J gave up 1 base and V 6 bases, and 1 base lay outside the gene matches. CDR1 and CDR2 from the germline V gene are MNHEY and SVGAGI. cDNA synthesis used the whole RNA isolate, giving expressed TCRB sequences. The table came from immunoSEQ multiplex PCR; TCRdb's copy has only in-frame clones and leaves some out. The sample includes under 350,000 clones, around 24% seen only once; the top ten take 0.012%. Markers CD45RO/CCR7/CD25/CD127/CD95/CD27 served to sort CD4+ naive, central memory, regulatory and stem cell-like memory cells. This chain links TRBV6-5 with TRBJ2-7; 12 bases are a match to TRBD2. The sample comprised naive CD4+ T cells from blood. This clonotype was obtained from a woman aged 25-40 years with type 1 diabetes. The CDR3 reads CASRGTSGSYEQYF. The DNA for the CDR3 is TGTGCCAGCAGAGGGACTAGCGGGTCCTACGAGCAGTACTTC.